This T cell receptor (beta chain) was observed in a study of cytomegalovirus exposure and HLA in healthy donors. General study points: There were about 160 TCR beta chains listed as cytomegalovirus-associated.

The CDR3 consists of 13 residues. Germline lookup yields CDR1 MGHRA and CDR2 YSYEKL. V was cut by 1 base and J by 8 bases, with 9 bases left in between. This clone has a single count. The antigen is undetermined. Use of 60 Vbeta and 13 Jbeta primers characterized the PCR. Clones were sequenced by immunoSEQ multiplex PCR, and TCRdb holds only the in-frame ones, with some missing. The table includes around 150,000 clones, about 87% detected once. The specimen was PBMCs. The rearrangement links TRBV4-1 to TRBJ1-5; no firm D call. This clonotype originated in a woman aged 30 to 39 in good health and CMV-seronegative. CDR3 in amino acids: CASSQAYREPQHF. CDR3 coding DNA: TGCGCCAGCAGCCAAGCATACAGAGAGCCCCAGCATTTT.